These 12 T cell receptor beta chains were sequenced from one sample in a study of T-cell reconstitution after alpha-beta-depleted transplantation in children. The TCRbeta library was prepared with unique molecular identifiers. MiXCR, applied by TCRdb to the PCR reads, yields one record per CDR3 protein. The repertoire holds about a million distinct CDR3 sequences, around 30% seen once, with roughly 28% in the top ten. The specimen comprised PBMCs, mostly from graft donor cells, sampled 360 days after TCRalphabeta/CD19-depleted stem cell transplant. These receptors were taken from a boy under three years old who had a stem cell transplant for SCID, so the T cells may come from the graft donor.

This clonotype was seen a handful of times. The chain recombines TRBV7-7 with TRBJ1-4; D not resolved. CDR1 SSHAT and CDR2 FNYEAQ come from the germline V gene (reference sequence). This CDR3 is built from 13 residues. Trimming shortened V by 2 bases and J by 5 bases, and 6 bases separated the two germline ends. This CDR3 reads CASSLNGNEKLFF. CDR3 in DNA: TGTGCCAGCAGCTTAAACGGGAATGAAAAACTGTTTTTT.

This rearrangement joins TRBV6-1 to TRBJ1-2; D is possibly TRBD1 (6 bases). V shed 6 bases and J shed 4 bases, with 18 bases lying between them. CDR1 and CDR2 (germline): MNHNS, SASEGT. This CDR3 contains 15 residues. This CDR3 is CASSRPGAPGYGYTF. CDR3 bases: TGTGCCAGCAGCCGCCCAGGGGCCCCAGGCTATGGCTACACCTTC.

There are a few counts of this clonotype. V usage is TRBV12-3 or TRBV12-4 and J usage is TRBJ2-1, with 7 bases identical to TRBD2. Trimming at V came to 5 bases and at J to 0 bases, leaving 10 bases not matched to a gene. The length of the CDR3 is 17 residues. CDR3 sequence (DNA): TGTGCCAGCAGTCCGGGGTGGGGGGGATCCTCCTACAATGAGCAGTTCTTC. It codes for CASSPGWGGSSYNEQFF.

The gene calls are TRBV24-1 and TRBJ1-1, with a weak D call TRBD1 (6 bases). The CDR3 covers 14 residues. The V end lost 4 bases, the J end lost 3 bases, and 11 bases lay between the germline ends. Germline V gene data show CDR1 as KGHDR and CDR2 as SFDVKD. This CDR3 reads CATSDLRGDTEAFF. As DNA, the CDR3 is TGTGCCACCAGTGACCTCAGGGGTGACACTGAAGCTTTCTTT.

This clonotype was seen a single time. The chain is built from TRBV7-2 and TRBJ2-7; 14 bases are a match to TRBD2. The CDR3 sequence is 15 residues long. Germline-derived CDR1 and CDR2 are SGHTA and FQGNSA. V dropped 5 bases and J dropped 6; count of bases not matched to a gene: 6. CDR3 sequence reads: CASSGTSGGWGEQYF. In nucleotides, the CDR3 is TGTGCCAGCAGCGGGACTAGCGGGGGTTGGGGCGAGCAGTACTTC.

V usage is TRBV5-1 and J usage is TRBJ1-1, with a tentative D call TRBD1 (5 bases). Germline CDR1 reads SGHRS; CDR2 reads YFSETQ. This CDR3 comprises 16 residues. V dropped 4 bases and J dropped 3 bases, with 19 bases sitting between them. CDR3 DNA sequence: TGCGCCAGCAGCCAAGCTCCTGGCAGGGTGTACACTGAAGCTTTCTTT. Amino acid sequence: CASSQAPGRVYTEAFF.

The CDR3 here is CASSTTGGSGNQPQHF. The CDR3 nucleotides are TGTGCCAGCAGTACCACAGGGGGCAGCGGCAATCAGCCCCAGCATTTT. V is TRBV6-1 and J is TRBJ1-5; 9 bases map to TRBD1. Trimming cost V 5 bases and J 2 bases; bases outside gene matches: 7. The CDR3 extends over 16 amino acids. The V gene's germline CDR1 is MNHNS and CDR2 SASEGT.

The V and J genes are TRBV9 and TRBJ2-3; no reliable D call. The CDR3 loop spans 19 amino acids. V dropped 3 bases and J dropped 0 bases, with 23 bases sitting between them. The germline gives CDR1 SGDLS, CDR2 YYNGEE. Here the CDR3 DNA reads TGTGCCAGCAGCGCTCCCTCAACCTCAGCGTATACTAGCACAGATACGCAGTATTTT. It translates to CASSAPSTSAYTSTDTQYF.

The rearrangement uses TRBV20-1 and TRBJ1-2; TRBD1 aligns across 9 bases. The CDR3 covers 14 residues. In germline, CDR1 is DFQATT, CDR2 SNEGSKA (reference sequence). The V segment lost 2 bases and the J segment 2 bases; nucleotides outside the gene matches: 3. Here the CDR3 reads CSARQGQGNYGYTF. The CDR3 coding sequence is TGCAGTGCTAGACAAGGACAGGGGAACTATGGCTACACCTTC.

The chain recombines TRBV5-1 with TRBJ2-1; no firm D call. CDR1 is SGHRS and CDR2 is YFSETQ in the germline V gene. V was shortened by 4 bases and J by 8 bases, with 13 bases between the two germline ends. The CDR3 extends over 13 amino acids. The CDR3 sequence is CASSPPGWDEQFF. CDR3 DNA: TGCGCCAGCAGCCCCCCCGGGTGGGATGAGCAGTTCTTC. The full variable domain, completed using reference TRBV5-1 and TRBJ2-1, is KAGVTQTPRYLIKTRGQQVTLSCSPISGHRSVSWYQQTPGQGLQFLFEYFSETQRNKGNFPGRFSGRQFSNSRSEMNVSTLELGDSALYLCASSPPGWDEQFFGPGTRLTVL.

V is TRBV19 and J is TRBJ2-1; possible D gene TRBD1, 6 bases. Trimming took 8 bases from V and 6 from J, leaving 14 bases between them. CDR1 is LNHDA, CDR2 SQIVND, per germline (reference sequence). The CDR3 consists of 13 residues. This chain's CDR3 is CASRFGQLNEQFF. The DNA for the CDR3 is TGTGCCAGTCGTTTCGGACAGCTCAATGAGCAGTTCTTC.

V gene TRBV25-1 combines with J gene TRBJ2-5, with 9 nucleotides matching TRBD1. J gave up 5 bases and V 3 bases, and 7 bases lay outside the gene matches. This CDR3 has 15 residues. CDR1 is MGHDK, CDR2 SYGVNS, per germline. The CDR3 protein is CASSEGTGLEETQYF. CDR3 coding DNA: TGTGCCAGCAGTGAGGGGACAGGGTTGGAGGAGACCCAGTACTTC.